The next 3 T cell receptor beta chains were all read from a single sample in a study of T-cell reconstitution after alpha-beta-depleted transplantation in children. Researchers prepared the TCRbeta library using unique molecular identifiers, the study reports. TCRdb called the PCR reads again in MiXCR, with one record for every CDR3 protein. Of approximately 350,000 distinct CDR3 sequences in the sample, 13% are singletons; the top ten hold roughly 4.3%. Sample: PBMCs, taken from the stem cell graft. The source of these receptors is a human donor who donated a stem cell graft to a child with Fanconi anemia.

This clonotype was counted only a few times. The chain joins TRBV19 to TRBJ2-3; D is ambiguous. The V gene's germline CDR1 is LNHDA and CDR2 SQIVND (reference sequence). V shed 3 bases and J shed 6 bases, with 13 bases lying between them. This CDR3 has 14 residues. CDR3 bases: TGTGCCAGTAGTATGGGTTCGTCCGGGGATACGCAGTATTTT. Protein: CASSMGSSGDTQYF. Full variable domain (outside the CDR3, taken from reference TRBV19 and TRBJ2-3): DGGITQSPKYLFRKEGQNVTLSCEQNLNHDAMYWYRQDPGQGLRLIYYSQIVNDFQKGDIAEGYSVSREKKESFPLTVTSAQKNPTAFYLCASSMGSSGDTQYFGPGTRLTVL.

This clonotype was found many times. The CDR3 nucleotides read TGTGCCAGCAGCTTGAGGGGGACTGAAGCTTTCTTT. Its translation is CASSLRGTEAFF. The genes are TRBV7-8 and TRBJ1-1, with TRBD1 as a possible D gene (6 bases). Germline CDR1 is SGHVS and CDR2 is FQNEAQ. CDR3 length equals 12 residues. V dropped 3 bases and J dropped 5 bases, with 7 bases sitting between them.

This clonotype was observed at least ten times. V is TRBV29-1 and J is TRBJ2-3, with 7 bases lining up with TRBD2. This CDR3 spans 15 amino acids. CDR1 and CDR2 (germline): SQVTM, ANQGSEA. J lost 2 bases, V lost 4 bases, and 9 bases had no gene match. The CDR3 region is CSVVIAGPSTDTQYF. Here the CDR3 DNA reads TGCAGCGTTGTGATAGCGGGCCCCTCCACAGATACGCAGTATTTT.